These 2 T cell receptor beta chains originate from one sample sequenced in a study of blood T cells in healthy people across ages. A sample-barcoded 5' primer and a J-beta primer mix were used in a second PCR of roughly 7 to 11 cycles. TCRdb re-called the 5' RACE reads with MiXCR, one entry per CDR3 protein. The sample gives around 940,000 distinct CDR3 sequences, just over 50% of which show up once; 20% to 25% is in the top ten. Sequencing input: blood. The receptors here all came from a woman in her sixties or seventies in good health.

CDR3 sequence reads: CASSSDWGVHEQYF. For the CDR3, the DNA is TGTGCCAGCAGTTCCGACTGGGGGGTCCACGAGCAGTACTTC. The rearrangement uses TRBV27 and TRBJ2-7; TRBD2 might be the D (6 bases). The germline gives CDR1 MNHEY, CDR2 SMNVEV (reference sequence). CDR3 length: 14 residues. V lost 4 bases and J lost 5, with 15 bases in between.

The chain has TRBV12-3 or TRBV12-4 and TRBJ2-1; D gene uncertain. The J call may be mistaken, given a closer DNA end match to TRBJ2-7. The CDR3 contains 16 residues. CDR3 DNA: TGTGCCAGCAGTTTAGGATTAGGGTTAGGGAACAATGAGCAGTACTTC. Protein sequence: CASSLGLGLGNNEQYF.